This T cell receptor beta chain was recovered during a study of T cells in Graves' hyperthyroidism and ophthalmopathy. Amplified regions were TCR beta CDR3 sequences from RNA transcripts. A set of HTBI primers served as the primers for a first-round RT-PCR of the TCR CDR3. TCRdb processed the multiplex PCR reads anew with MiXCR; each CDR3 protein has one entry. The table records 600,000 or so distinct CDR3 sequences, about 43% of them present only once. For this clonotype: A clone one base away is much larger, so this may be a read error.

This clonotype was sampled from a woman aged 18 to 35 with Graves' hyperthyroidism. Sequences were obtained from peripheral blood or thyroid tissue (not recorded which).

CDR3 protein: CASSDRHANEKLFF. The CDR3 DNA follows: TGTGCCAGCAGTGACAGACACGCAAATGAAAAACTGTTTTTT. This chain connects TRBV6-4 to TRBJ1-4; no definite D call. Trimming pared 2 bases from V and 5 bases from J, leaving 9 bases between. The CDR3 has 14 residues. Looked up from germline, CDR1 is MRHNA and CDR2 is SNTAGT.